The rows below give T cell receptor beta chains drawn from one sample of a study of cytomegalovirus exposure and HLA in healthy donors. Using immunoSEQ multiplex PCR, the repertoire was profiled, and TCRdb retains in-frame clones only, with some absent. This sample yields 79,000 or so clones, of which 65% to 85% are seen a single time; 15% to 20% belongs to the top ten. Sequencing was carried out using PBMCs. These receptors all come from a middle-aged woman in good health and CMV-seropositive. Both conserved end residues are part of each CDR3. Each record gives: J gene, V gene, CDR3 protein.

>TRBJ2-7|TRBV11-2
CASSLSGDSTHEQYF
>TRBJ1-5|TRBV28
CASRETGSSNQPQHF
>TRBJ1-3|TRBV5-4
CASSRAGFPGNTIYF
>TRBJ2-2|TRBV10-2
CASRGSERGAPGELFF
>TRBJ2-1|TRBV7-3
CASSFSGGAGNEQFF
>TRBJ1-5|TRBV10-1
CASSLGQKNQPQHF
>TRBJ1-1|TRBV4-1
CASSQDHRGNTEAFF
>TRBJ2-1|TRBV14
CASSQKLAGYNEQFF
>TRBJ2-7|TRBV6-5
CASSYSNSGTSYEQYF
>TRBJ2-7|TRBV28
CASGGLLKTYEQYF
>TRBJ1-5|TRBV27
CASSHGRQLPLNQPQHF
>TRBJ1-4|TRBV13
CASSTTETNEKLFF
>TRBJ1-5|TRBV5-1
CASSPQGTGNQPQHF
>TRBJ1-1|TRBV30
CAGQGSGTEAFF
>TRBJ2-7|TRBV11-3
CASSPGQGYEQYF
>TRBJ2-7|TRBV28
CASSLKLGEQYF
>TRBJ1-4|TRBV11-2
CASSLMGAGEKLFF
>TRBJ2-2|TRBV5-1
CASSSLAGVSGELFF
>TRBJ2-1|TRBV27
CASSFNLNYNEQFF
>TRBJ2-1|TRBV23-1
CASSQGRTAGFF
>TRBJ2-5|TRBV4-1
CASSQSGQGSETQYF
>TRBJ2-7|TRBV5-4
CASSAGTESYEQYF
>TRBJ2-7|TRBV27
CASSTRTGEQYF
>TRBJ1-1|TRBV2
CASSEWDRDEVYAEAFF
>TRBJ1-1|TRBV7-3
CASSFSARGTEAFF
>TRBJ1-1|TRBV6-1
CASCAEYTEAFF
>TRBJ1-1|TRBV13
CASSLAGHLNTEAFF
>TRBJ1-4|TRBV27
CASSLGGGTNEKLFF
>TRBJ2-7|TRBV27
CASSLTRPSGMYEQYF
>TRBJ2-1|TRBV4-1
CASSPRGAGHEQFF
>TRBJ1-4|TRBV19
CATHRSESEKLFF
>TRBJ1-2|TRBV7-2
CASSLDAQGAAYGYTF
>TRBJ2-3|TRBV7-2
CASSLPAGVTDTQYF
>TRBJ1-2|TRBV6-1
CASSEWGTGASHYGYTF
>TRBJ2-1|TRBV11-3
CASSSRSGGAYNEQFF
>TRBJ1-5|TRBV12-5
CASQKGAGNQPQHF
>TRBJ1-1|TRBV5-6
CDRSLFGTGGDTEAFF
>TRBJ2-1|TRBV25-1
CASSEYIRGEQFF
>TRBJ2-7|TRBV5-1
CASSLDGISYYEQYF
>TRBJ1-5|TRBV19
CASSIEMGGWEPQHF
>TRBJ2-7|TRBV6-6
CASSYPGQSYEQYF
>TRBJ1-1|TRBV9
CASSTRRDSEAFF
>TRBJ1-1|TRBV27
CASSFGSGTEAFF
>NA|TRBV28
CASKAGGPRGVYEQYF
>TRBJ2-5|TRBV2
CASLAAPQETQYF
>TRBJ2-2|TRBV7-9
CASSLSLVSGNGELFF
>TRBJ2-7|TRBV11-2
CASSWGTGLDEQYF
>TRBJ1-6|TRBV30
CAWSGVEGSSYNSPLHF